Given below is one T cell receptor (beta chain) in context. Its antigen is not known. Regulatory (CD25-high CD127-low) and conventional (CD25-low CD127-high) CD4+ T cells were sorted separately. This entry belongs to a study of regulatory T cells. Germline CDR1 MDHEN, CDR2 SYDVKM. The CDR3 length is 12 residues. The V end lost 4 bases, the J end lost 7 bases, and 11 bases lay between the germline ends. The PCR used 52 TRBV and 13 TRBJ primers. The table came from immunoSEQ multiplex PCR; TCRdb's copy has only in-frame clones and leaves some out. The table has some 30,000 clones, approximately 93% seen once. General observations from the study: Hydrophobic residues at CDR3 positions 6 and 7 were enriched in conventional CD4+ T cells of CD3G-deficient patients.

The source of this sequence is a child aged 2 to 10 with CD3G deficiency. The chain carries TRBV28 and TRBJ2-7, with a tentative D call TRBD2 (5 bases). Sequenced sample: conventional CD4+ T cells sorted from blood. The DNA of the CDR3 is TGTGCCAGCAGTTCCGGGGTCCGGGAGCAGTACTTC. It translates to CASSSGVREQYF.